One T cell receptor beta chain is described in this entry. No antigen is known for it. The sample holds no much larger clone one base away, and base qualities are not on file. The library relied on RT-PCR. Sequencing relied on an Illumina HiSeq 2500. Starting from the raw public reads, TCRdb applied fastp trimming at Q25, assembled clones with MiXCR and retained in-frame beta chains. Each entry is one CDR3 protein sequence, shown with its most common DNA and genes. The sample data list just under 550,000 distinct CDR3 sequences, and approximately 22% of these were observed just once. In total, the top ten clones hold 2.5% to 3.5% of the sample. This entry comes from a study of response to subunit inactivated influenza vaccine (dated by TCRdb to 2016 to 2019). Broadly, across the study: To follow how T cells responded to a trivalent subunit inactivated influenza vaccine, the researchers relied on deep quantitative profiling of the T cell receptor repertoire.

The study at large found these results: According to the authors, only a limited number of new T cells may be recruited by each seasonal influenza vaccination.

The sample also formed part of further work on T cells expressing NK-cell markers. As the second study states: TCR beta cDNA libraries were prepared using 5'RACE template switching, which introduced a universal primer site and unique molecular identifiers. Eight or nine donors provided sorted CD3+CD56+NKG2C+, CD3+CD56+NKG2C- and CD3+CD56-NKG2C+ T-cell subsets, whose TCR beta-chain repertoires were profiled. Among the eight sequenced donors, only one was HCMV-seronegative, while the other seven were HCMV-seropositive. In several experiments an anti-gammadeltaTCR antibody was added to restrict sorting to alphabetaTCR-expressing T cells. In roughly 6 donors, the dominant CD3+CD56+NKG2C+ clonotypes ranked among the top 10 CD8+ clonotypes, making up roughly 1.0-8% of CD8+ T cells. Those dominant clonotypes were again the most abundant among CD3+CD56-NKG2C+ cells in four donors, at roughly 25-60.1%. Whether the expanded NKG2C-expressing T cell clones were specific for HCMV antigens remained unclear. All eight donors whose samples were sequenced were randomly selected healthy volunteers, three of them men and five women. HCMV-specific IgG was detected in serum with a commercial ELISA kit to determine HCMV serostatus. Peripheral blood mononuclear cells were isolated from blood by Ficoll density gradient centrifugation. CD4+ and CD8+ T cells were isolated from PBMC by magnetic immunoseparation with Miltenyi isolation kits. cDNA synthesis was primed from the TCR beta constant segment and was followed by two successive PCR amplification steps. Illumina HiSeq 2000/2500, MiSeq or NextSeq was used to sequence libraries as 2 x 150 bp reads. MIGEC handled demultiplexing of the reads and grouping by UMI, while MiTCR was used to assemble and quantify clonotypes. To exclude erroneous sequences, any TCR cDNA sequence not supported by at least two reads was discarded. The tcR package was used for downstream repertoire analysis, with clonotypes matched between fractions based on CDR3 nucleotide sequence plus V segment. VDJmatch was used to annotate antigen specificity against VDJdb, with one amino acid substitution in CDR3 allowed.

The sequence came from a man aged 45 to 65 who received an inactivated influenza vaccine. Donor details come from another sample of the same person, matched by shared clones. The source material was CD4+ T cells sorted from PBMCs, sampled approximately 12 days after vaccination.

The DNA sequence follows: TGTGGCGAAGGCGAGCGGGCAGACCAAGAGACCCAGTACTTC. Translated, this is CGEGERADQETQYF. The chain is made from TRBV10-3 and TRBJ2-5, with a weak D call of TRBD2 (6 bases match). The CDR3 numbers 14 residues from cysteine through phenylalanine. The read is trimmed to its CDR3 DNA, 42 bases read in frame from base 1. Sequences ENHRY (CDR1) and SYGVKD (CDR2) are obtained from the germline V gene.